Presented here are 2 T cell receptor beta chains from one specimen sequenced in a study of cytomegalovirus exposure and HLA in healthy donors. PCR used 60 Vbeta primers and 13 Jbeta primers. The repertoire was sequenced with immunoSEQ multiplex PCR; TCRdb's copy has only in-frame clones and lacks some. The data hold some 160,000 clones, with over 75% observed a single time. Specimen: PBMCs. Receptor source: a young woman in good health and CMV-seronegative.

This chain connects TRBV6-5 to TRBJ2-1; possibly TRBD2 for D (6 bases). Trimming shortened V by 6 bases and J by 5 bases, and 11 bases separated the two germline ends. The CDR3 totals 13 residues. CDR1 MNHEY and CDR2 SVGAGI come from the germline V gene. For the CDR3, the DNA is TGTGCCAGCAGAATGGCGGGAAACAATGAGCAGTTCTTC. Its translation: CASRMAGNNEQFF.

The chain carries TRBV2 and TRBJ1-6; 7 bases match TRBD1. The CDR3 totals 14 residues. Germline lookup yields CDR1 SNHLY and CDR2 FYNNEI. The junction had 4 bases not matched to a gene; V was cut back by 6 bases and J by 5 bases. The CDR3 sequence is CASRRGTDNSPLHF. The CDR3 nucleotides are TGTGCCAGCAGACGCGGGACAGATAATTCACCCCTCCACTTT.